These 7 T cell receptor beta chains came from one sample sequenced in a study of blood T cell repertoires in COVID-19. Clones were read by immunoSEQ multiplex PCR, and TCRdb kept only the in-frame ones, dropping some. This sample has about 130,000 clones, with roughly 90% found just once. The sequenced sample was peripheral blood. These receptor sequences come from a man aged 50 to 60 with active COVID-19.

CDR3 protein: CASSLDRTGTGNYGYTF. The CDR3 coding sequence is TGTGCCAGCAGCTTAGATCGGACAGGGACAGGGAACTATGGCTACACCTTC. J is TRBJ1-2 and V is TRBV11-2, with 9 bases that match TRBD1. CDR3 size: 17 residues. CDR1 SGHAT and CDR2 FQNNGV come from the germline V gene. Trimming removed 0 bases from V and 2 bases from J; junction bases left unmatched: 7.

V is TRBV7-8 and J is TRBJ2-2; D is ambiguous. Germline assignment: CDR1 SGHVS and CDR2 FQNEAQ. The CDR3 is 12 residues long. The V and J ends lost 4 bases and 3 bases respectively, with 3 bases between them. CDR3 DNA: TGTGCCAGCAGCTCCTACACCGGGGAGCTGTTTTTT. Translating it yields CASSSYTGELFF.

The gene calls are TRBV5-1 and TRBJ2-3, with 7 bases lining up with TRBD2. CDR3 length: 17 residues. V shed 3 bases and J 3 bases; nucleotides not matched to a gene: 13. CDR1 and CDR2 (germline): SGHRS, YFSETQ. The CDR3 DNA follows: TGCGCCAGCAGCTCCGCGCGGGGGAACCGATTAACAGATACGCAGTATTTT. Its protein product is CASSSARGNRLTDTQYF.

V usage is TRBV6-2 or TRBV6-3 and J usage is TRBJ2-1, with 10 nucleotides matching TRBD2. The V segment lost 0 bases and the J segment 2 bases; nucleotides outside the gene matches: 4. The CDR3 spans 17 residues. Germline V gene lookup returns CDR1 MNHEY and CDR2 SVGEGT. The CDR3: CASSYSMSGGAYNEQFF. CDR3 sequence (DNA): TGTGCCAGCAGTTACTCGATGAGCGGGGGGGCCTACAATGAGCAGTTCTTC.

V is TRBV30 and J is TRBJ2-2; tentative D call: TRBD2 (6 bases). Trimming stripped 0 bases from V and 5 bases from J, with 7 bases between. The CDR3 runs 13 residues. In germline, CDR1 is GTSNPN, CDR2 SVGIG (reference sequence). The CDR3 DNA reads as TGTGCCTGGAGTGTACTAGCTACCGGGGAGCTGTTTTTT. As protein: CAWSVLATGELFF. Full variable domain (rest looked up from reference TRBV30 and TRBJ2-2): SQTIHQWPATLVQPVGSPLSLECTVEGTSNPNLYWYRQAAGRGLQLLFYSVGIGQISSEVPQNLSASRPQDRQFILSSKKLLLSDSGFYLCAWSVLATGELFFGEGSRLTVL.

CDR3 bases: TGTGCCAGCAGCCAGGACAGGGGGCGCTTAAATGAAGCTTTCTTT. Its translation: CASSQDRGRLNEAFF. This chain connects TRBV14 to TRBJ1-1; 11 nucleotides align to TRBD1. From germline, CDR1 is SGHDN and CDR2 FVKESK. The CDR3 covers 15 residues. J lost 7 bases, V lost 3 bases, and 7 bases had no gene match.

V is TRBV6-1 and J is TRBJ2-1; 16 nucleotides line up with TRBD2. Germline V gene lookup returns CDR1 MNHNS and CDR2 SASEGT. Losses at the gene ends were 4 bases for V and 3 bases for J; bases not matched to a gene: 9. The length of the CDR3 is 19 residues. CDR3 DNA: TGTGCCAGCAGTGGAGGGGCAGGGACTAGCGGGAGGGACTACAATGAGCAGTTCTTC. As protein: CASSGGAGTSGRDYNEQFF.